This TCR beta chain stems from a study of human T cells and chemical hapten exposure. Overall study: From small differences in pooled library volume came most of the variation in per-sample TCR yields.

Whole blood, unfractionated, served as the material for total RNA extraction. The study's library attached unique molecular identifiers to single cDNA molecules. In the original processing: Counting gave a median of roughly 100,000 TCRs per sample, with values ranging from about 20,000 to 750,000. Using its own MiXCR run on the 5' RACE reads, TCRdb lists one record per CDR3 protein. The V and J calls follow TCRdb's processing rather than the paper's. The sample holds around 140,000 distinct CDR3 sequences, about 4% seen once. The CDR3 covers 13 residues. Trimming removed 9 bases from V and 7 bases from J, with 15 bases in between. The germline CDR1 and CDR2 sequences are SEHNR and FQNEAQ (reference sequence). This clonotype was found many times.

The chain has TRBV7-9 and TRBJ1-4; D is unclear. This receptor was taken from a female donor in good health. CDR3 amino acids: CASSRGNGEKLFF. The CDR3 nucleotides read TGTGCCAGTTCCCGGGGAAACGGTGAAAAACTGTTTTTT.